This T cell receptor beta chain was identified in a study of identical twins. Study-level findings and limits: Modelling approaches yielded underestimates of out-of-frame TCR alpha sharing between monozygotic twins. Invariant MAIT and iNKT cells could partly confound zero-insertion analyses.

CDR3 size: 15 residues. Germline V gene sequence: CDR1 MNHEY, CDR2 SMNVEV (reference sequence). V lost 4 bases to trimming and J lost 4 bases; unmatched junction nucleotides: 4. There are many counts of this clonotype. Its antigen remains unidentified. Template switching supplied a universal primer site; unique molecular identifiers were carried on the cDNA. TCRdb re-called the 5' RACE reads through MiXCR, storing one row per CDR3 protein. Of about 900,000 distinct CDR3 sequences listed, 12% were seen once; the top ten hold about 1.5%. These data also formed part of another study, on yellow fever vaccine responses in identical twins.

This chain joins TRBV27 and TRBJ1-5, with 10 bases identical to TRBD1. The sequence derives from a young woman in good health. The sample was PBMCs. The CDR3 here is CASSSPGQGNQPQHF. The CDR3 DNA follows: TGTGCCAGCAGTTCCCCGGGACAGGGGAATCAGCCCCAGCATTTT.